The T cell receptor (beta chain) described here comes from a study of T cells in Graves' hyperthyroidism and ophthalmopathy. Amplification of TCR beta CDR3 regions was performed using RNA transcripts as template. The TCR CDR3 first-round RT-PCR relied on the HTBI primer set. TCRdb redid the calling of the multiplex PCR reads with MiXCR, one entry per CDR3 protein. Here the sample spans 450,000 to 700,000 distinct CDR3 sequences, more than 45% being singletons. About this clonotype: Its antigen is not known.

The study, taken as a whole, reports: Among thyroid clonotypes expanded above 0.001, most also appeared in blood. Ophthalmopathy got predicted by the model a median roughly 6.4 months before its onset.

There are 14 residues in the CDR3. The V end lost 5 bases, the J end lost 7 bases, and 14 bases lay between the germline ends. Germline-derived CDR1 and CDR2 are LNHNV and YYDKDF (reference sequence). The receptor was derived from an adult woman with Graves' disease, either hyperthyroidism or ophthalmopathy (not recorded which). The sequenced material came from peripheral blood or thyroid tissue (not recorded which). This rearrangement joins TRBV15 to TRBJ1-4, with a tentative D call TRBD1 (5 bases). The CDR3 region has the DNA TGTGCCACCAGCCGTGGGGGGAGAGGTGAAAAACTGTTTTTT. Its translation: CATSRGGRGEKLFF. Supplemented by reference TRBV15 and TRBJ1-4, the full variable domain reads DAMVIQNPRYQVTQFGKPVTLSCSQTLNHNVMYWYQQKSSQAPKLLFHYYDKDFNNEADTPDNFQSRRPNTSFCFLDIRSPGLGDTAMYLCATSRGGRGEKLFFGSGTQLSVL.